Sequencing of this T cell receptor beta chain was carried out in a study of blood T cell repertoires in COVID-19 (TCRdb year 2020). Regarding the study in general: Samples covering the acute and convalescent phases of COVID-19 were provided by collaborators in the United States, Italy and Spain. The samples were drawn from two sources: the first 160 participants of the ongoing ImmuneRACE study, and 950 to 1,500 subjects contributed by 6 global collaborators. The repertoires were released in a freely available public database meant as a resource for research on the immune response to SARS-CoV-2. Sample metadata almost always included a de-identified subject ID, COVID-19 status, age in years and sex. The prospective study material was composed of cDNA or gDNA derived from T cells, B-cell-depleted T cells, or PBMCs. HLA class I and class II types, where available, came from metadata supplied by the sample provider rather than from assay-based typing. Deeply sampled blood TCRbeta repertoires from subjects exposed to, actively infected with, or recovered from COVID-19 were included in the dataset. Study-level results and caveats: The quantity of clinical and demographic metadata differed by source and by participant and was supplied without curation.

CDR1 is given as LGHDT and CDR2 as YNNKEL, both from the germline V gene (reference sequence). The CDR3 covers 14 residues, taking in both the cysteine and the phenylalanine. The kept DNA is CDR3 alone, 42 bases in frame from the first base. The V end loses 0 bases and the J end loses 10 bases, and a stretch of 15 bases separates them. Enrolling through a virtual design, the prospective study's participants ranged in age from roughly 18 to 89 years and lived across 20 to 25 United States geographic areas. Cohort assignment in the prospective study relied on participant-reported clinical history from a screening survey and a study questionnaire. Recovered participants in ImmuneRACE Cohort 3 were defined as having two consecutive negative NP/OP PCR tests, clearance from a healthcare professional, or resolution of symptoms. In the prospective study, whole blood, serum and a nasopharyngeal or oropharyngeal swab were collected from each participant by mobile phlebotomists. Over an approximately two-month period, participants in the prospective study had the option of providing additional blood draws and questionnaires. Prospective study blood samples were shipped either frozen or at room temperature before DNA extraction.

The immunoSEQ Assay, a bias-controlled multiplex PCR, was used to amplify TCRbeta CDR3 regions from genomic DNA. Per the authors' processing: Nucleated cell counts per sample were estimated from amplification of reference gene primers within the assay. To quantify the absolute abundance of each unique TCRbeta CDR3 rearrangement, sequence reads were collapsed and filtered. For each sample, productive Simpson clonality was calculated as the square root of Simpson's diversity index over productive rearrangements. Not all clones reach the TCRdb copy of this immuneACCESS table, which keeps in-frame sequences only. Checked studies attribute under half of the gap to unresolved V genes and leave the rest unexplained. That table supplies the V and J calls and clone size; D and trimming were determined from the DNA. The sample has 160,000 or so clones on record, 70% to 90% of them singletons. The top ten clonotypes cover 6.6% of the sample.

The sample holds one count of this clone. Its recognized antigen is unknown. Per-nucleotide qualities are absent, and no much larger clonotype sits a single base away. The sample taken for sequencing was PBMCs or T cells enriched from blood (not recorded which). The source is a woman between 50 and 59 years old who had recovered from COVID-19. The chain is made from TRBV3-1 (or the pseudogene TRBV3-2) and TRBJ1-2; no D gene is confidently identified. The CDR3 is CASSQDSEGAPYTF. The DNA is as follows: TGTGCCAGCAGCCAAGATTCTGAGGGAGCCCCCTACACCTTC.